This T cell receptor (beta chain) appears in the sequencing data of a study of T cell responses to AZD1222 COVID-19 vaccine. Study summary: It was second doses at about 4 or about 12 weeks that were pooled.

TCRdb's copy holds only in-frame clones and misses some; the assay was immunoSEQ multiplex PCR. Of fewer than 65,000 clones in the sample, about 86% are singletons; the top ten hold more than 8.5%. The CDR3 runs 15 residues. Trimming removed 3 bases at V and 0 bases at J, with 11 bases between. Germline V gives CDR1 SGHRS, CDR2 YFSETQ. Study-level results: Baseline antibody screening turned up just a handful of seropositive AZD1222 recipients.

Points on this clone: Antigen: not known.

The rearrangement joins TRBV5-1 to TRBJ2-3; tentatively, D is TRBD2 (6 bases). The TCR sequence derives from an adult in good health. The sample here was peripheral blood, taken on day 0 of AZD1222 vaccination. CDR3 loop: CASSSGLTSTDTQYF. The CDR3 nucleotides read TGCGCCAGCAGCTCGGGACTTACTAGCACAGATACGCAGTATTTT.